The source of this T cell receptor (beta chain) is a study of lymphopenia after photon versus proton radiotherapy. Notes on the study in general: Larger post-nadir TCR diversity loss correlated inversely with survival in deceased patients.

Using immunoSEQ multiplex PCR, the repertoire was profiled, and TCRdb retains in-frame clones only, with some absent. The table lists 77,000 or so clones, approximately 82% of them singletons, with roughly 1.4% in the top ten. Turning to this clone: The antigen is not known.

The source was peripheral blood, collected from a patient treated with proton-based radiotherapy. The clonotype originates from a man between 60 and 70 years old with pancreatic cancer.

The CDR3 region has the DNA TGTGCCTGGAGTCCTCTAGGGGGGGTCAATCAGCCCCAGCATTTT. This codes for CAWSPLGGVNQPQHF. The chain joins TRBV30 to TRBJ1-5, with D tentatively TRBD1 (6 bases). The CDR3 extends over 15 amino acids. Trimming pared 2 bases from V and 3 bases from J, leaving 14 bases between. Per germline, CDR1 GTSNPN and CDR2 SVGIG (reference sequence).